The rows below give T cell receptor beta chains drawn from one sample of a study of blood T cell repertoires in COVID-19. The repertoire was sequenced with immunoSEQ multiplex PCR; TCRdb's copy has only in-frame clones and lacks some. Here the sample spans hundreds of thousands of clones, around 87% being singletons. Sequencing input: PBMCs or T cells enriched from blood (not recorded which). Source of these receptors: a woman aged 25-40 years with acute COVID-19. CDR3s include the opening cysteine and the closing phenylalanine or tryptophan. The D gene is left open where the match is weak. Size values are once, few and many counts, or a class for expanded clones, and some rows have none.

cdr3_nt cdr3_aa v_call d_call clone_size j_call
TGTGCCAGCAGCTTAAGTATGAACACTGAAGCTTTCTTT CASSLSMNTEAFF TRBV7-3 NA many TRBJ1-1
TGTGCCAGCAGCTCAGACAGGGGTTGGACCTTC CASSSDRGWTF TRBV11-2 TRBD1 medium-sized TRBJ1-2
TGTGCCAGCTCCCGTCGACAGCGGGGTAGCACAGATACGCAGTATTTT CASSRRQRGSTDTQYF TRBV18 TRBD2 NA TRBJ2-3
TGCGCCAGCAGCTTGTATTTCAGTGCCCAAGAGACCCAGTACTTC CASSLYFSAQETQYF TRBV5-1 NA once TRBJ2-5
TGTGCCAGCAGCTGGGCAAGGGGGCTTTTGGAGACCCAGTACTTC CASSWARGLLETQYF TRBV5-5 TRBD1 NA TRBJ2-5
TGTGCCAGCAGTTTATTATCGACAGGTCGGCATTTT CASSLLSTGRHF TRBV28 NA NA TRBJ1-5
TGTGCCAGCTCACCCCCCTCGCGGGGGAAGGGCACTGAAGCTTTCTTT CASSPPSRGKGTEAFF TRBV18 NA NA TRBJ1-1
TGTGCCAGCAGCGGACAGGTCTCCTACGAGCAGTACTTC CASSGQVSYEQYF TRBV5-6 TRBD1 NA TRBJ2-7
TGTGCCAGCAGCTCCCGGTATACCGGGGAGCTGTTTTTT CASSSRYTGELFF TRBV11-2 NA NA TRBJ2-2
TGTGCCAGTACCGGGACAGGGGGCTCCAATCAGCCCCAGCATTTT CASTGTGGSNQPQHF TRBV19 TRBD1 NA TRBJ1-5
TGTGCCAGCAGCCTTCTGGGACTAGCGCAAACCTACGAGCAGTACTTC CASSLLGLAQTYEQYF TRBV7-2 TRBD2 NA TRBJ2-7
TGTGCCAGCAGCCCTTGGACAGGGACCTCCTACGAGCAGTACTTC CASSPWTGTSYEQYF TRBV7-6 TRBD1 NA TRBJ2-7
TGTGCCAGCGGTTGGACAGGGCTGAATTCACCCCTCCACTTT CASGWTGLNSPLHF TRBV28 TRBD1 NA TRBJ1-6
TGTGCCAGCGTCTACTCCGCGGGGGGCGCGGATGGCTACACCTTC CASVYSAGGADGYTF TRBV7-2 NA NA TRBJ1-2
TGCGCCAGCAGTTTGGCAGGGAACACTGAAGCTTTCTTT CASSLAGNTEAFF TRBV4-1 NA NA TRBJ1-1
TGTGCCAGCAGCTTAGCTCCCCGGGAGACCTACGAGCAGTACTTC CASSLAPRETYEQYF TRBV7-9 NA NA TRBJ2-7
TGTGCCAGCCTCAGTGGCTATGGCTACACCTTC CASLSGYGYTF TRBV25-1 NA NA TRBJ1-2
TGTGCCAGCTCAGTAGGGGATTGGAACACCATATATTTT CASSVGDWNTIYF TRBV18 NA NA TRBJ1-3
TGTGCCACCAGGGATCCGGGAGCCAAAAACATTCAGTACTTC CATRDPGAKNIQYF TRBV6-5 NA NA TRBJ2-4
TGTGCTAGTGGTTTTTCTGGGGACACTCAAAACATTCAGTACTTC CASGFSGDTQNIQYF TRBV12-5 NA NA TRBJ2-4
TGTGCCAGCAGCTTGCCCAGGACGGGGGTAGGGGGCTACACCTTC CASSLPRTGVGGYTF TRBV21-1 NA few TRBJ1-2
TGTGCCAGCAGTAAGCCGGGACAGGGATACAATGAGCAGTTCTTC CASSKPGQGYNEQFF TRBV27 TRBD1 NA TRBJ2-1
TGTGCCAGCAGTGGTCTCCGACAGGCTAGCTCCTACAATGAGCAGTTCTTC CASSGLRQASSYNEQFF TRBV2 NA NA TRBJ2-1
TGTGCCAGCAGACCACTAGCGGGGGCTATCCATGAGCAGTTCTTC CASRPLAGAIHEQFF TRBV14 TRBD2 NA TRBJ2-1
TGTGCCAGCAGCCCTTGGACTAGCGGCACAGATACGCAGTATTTT CASSPWTSGTDTQYF TRBV9 TRBD2 NA TRBJ2-3
TGTGCCAGCAGCCCCCACCGGGACTCCTATTATCCGTTCTTC CASSPHRDSYYPFF TRBV7-2 NA NA TRBJ2-1
TGTGCCAGGTCAGAGGACAGGGGTCACGAGCAGTACTTC CARSEDRGHEQYF TRBV9 TRBD1 NA TRBJ2-7
TGTGCCTTTGGGGGGACAGGGCTTTCCTACGAGCAGTACTTC CAFGGTGLSYEQYF TRBV30 TRBD1 NA TRBJ2-7
TGTGCCAGCAGGTCCACGGGAACGGTCTACGAGCAGTACTTC CASRSTGTVYEQYF TRBV2 NA NA TRBJ2-7
TGCGCCAGCAGCCCGGGGTCGGGTACCTACGAGCAGTACTTC CASSPGSGTYEQYF TRBV5-1 NA once TRBJ2-7
TGTGCCAGCAGCCCTAGAGACGAGGCGGGAGATACGCAGTATTTT CASSPRDEAGDTQYF TRBV7-9 NA NA TRBJ2-3
TGTGCCAGCAGCTTCGGGACATTCTCCTACGAGCAGTACTTC CASSFGTFSYEQYF TRBV5-6 NA NA TRBJ2-7
TGTGCCAGCAGCTTCGGGGAAGGAAAACTGTTTTTT CASSFGEGKLFF TRBV7-9 NA NA TRBJ1-4